A single sample is the source of the 27 T cell receptor beta chains below, sequenced in a study of Ad26.COV2.S vaccination and SARS-CoV-2 variants. The table came from immunoSEQ multiplex PCR; TCRdb's copy has only in-frame clones and leaves some out. The table has roughly 390,000 clones, more than 85% seen once; the top ten hold 3.5%. Sample treatment: around 19 received Ad26.COV2.S at low or high dose, single or two shots; about 5 received placebo; per-sample allocation not given. Day 63 after the first injection of vaccine or placebo was the sampling time. Sequenced here: peripheral blood, sampled in a trial of Ad26.COV2.S vaccine versus placebo. These receptors came from a person aged 18-65 years who received the Ad26.COV2.S COVID-19 vaccine or a placebo.

The CDR3 region is CASRAIGQPWAEAFF. In DNA, the CDR3 is TGTGCCAGCAGGGCCATAGGACAGCCGTGGGCTGAAGCTTTCTTT. The chain employs TRBV7-2 and TRBJ1-1, with a weak D call TRBD1 (6 bases). CDR1 and CDR2 from the germline V gene are SGHTA and FQGNSA. The V end lost 6 bases, the J end lost 6 bases, and 20 bases lay between the germline ends. The length of the CDR3 is 15 residues. Drawing the rest from reference TRBV7-2 and TRBJ1-1, the complete variable domain is GAGVSQSPSNKVTEKGKDVELRCDPISGHTALYWYRQSLGQGLEFLIYFQGNSAPDKSGLPSDRFSAERTGGSVSTLTIQRTQQEDSAVYLCASRAIGQPWAEAFFGQGTRLTVV.

The chain links TRBV5-1 to TRBJ1-2; D unclear. Trimming cost V 0 bases and J 8 bases, with 11 bases left between them. Germline V gene data show CDR1 as SGHRS and CDR2 as YFSETQ. The CDR3 sequence is 13 residues long. CDR3 amino acids: CASSLGGEGGYTF. The CDR3 DNA is TGCGCCAGCAGCTTGGGCGGAGAAGGGGGCTACACCTTC.

The genes are TRBV27 and TRBJ1-1; possible D gene TRBD1, 6 bases. CDR1 and CDR2 (germline): MNHEY, SMNVEV (reference sequence). With 3 bases removed from V and 4 bases from J, the gap between germline ends came to 12 bases. The CDR3 sequence is 14 residues long. CDR3 region: CASSFRGAFTEAFF. The CDR3 nucleotides are TGTGCCAGCAGTTTTCGGGGGGCCTTCACTGAAGCTTTCTTT.

The chain employs TRBV6-5 and TRBJ1-4; 12 nucleotides align to TRBD1. Unmatched junction bases numbered 5, after V lost 6 bases and J lost 6 bases. The CDR3 runs 15 residues. Germline CDR1 and CDR2: MNHEY and SVGAGI. For the CDR3, the DNA is TGTGCCAGCAGCGGGACAGGGGGCTTATATGAAAAACTGTTTTTT. This sequence encodes CASSGTGGLYEKLFF.

The CDR3 region has the DNA TGTGCCAGCAGCTCCGGTTGGGGGGCGCGATCCTACGAGCAGTACTTC. It yields the protein CASSSGWGARSYEQYF. The chain recombines TRBV7-2 with TRBJ2-7, with D perhaps assigned TRBD1 or TRBD2 (6 bases each). The CDR3 loop spans 16 amino acids. V was clipped by 4 bases and J by 1 base, with 17 bases between them. The germline V gene has CDR1 SGHTA and CDR2 FQGNSA.

This clone was detected a few times. The gene calls are TRBV7-2 and TRBJ1-1, with D possibly matching TRBD1 (5 bases). CDR1 is SGHTA, CDR2 FQGNSA, per germline. The germline V and J ends were trimmed by 5 bases and 4 bases, with 17 bases remaining between them. The CDR3 loop spans 15 amino acids. CDR3 nucleotide sequence: TGTGCCAGCAGCCCCCGGGCAGGGCAGAGCACTGAAGCTTTCTTT. It translates to CASSPRAGQSTEAFF.

The chain employs TRBV6-1 and TRBJ1-5; TRBD1 might be the D (5 bases). Trimming cost V 2 bases and J 4 bases, with 12 bases left between them. The germline V gene encodes CDR1 MNHNS and CDR2 SASEGT. The CDR3 loop spans 15 amino acids. The CDR3 here is CASSERDVLNQPQHF. In DNA form, the CDR3 reads TGTGCCAGCAGTGAAAGGGACGTTCTTAATCAGCCCCAGCATTTT.

This rearrangement joins TRBV19 to TRBJ1-1; D is perhaps TRBD1 (6 bases). There are 12 residues in the CDR3. Trimming pared 5 bases from V and 7 bases from J, leaving 11 bases between. Germline V gene data show CDR1 as LNHDA and CDR2 as SQIVND (reference sequence). The CDR3 nucleotides are TGTGCCAGTAGTCTACAGGGAAGTGAAGCTTTCTTT. This sequence encodes CASSLQGSEAFF.

This clone is a singleton in its sample. V is TRBV11-2 and J is TRBJ1-2; 8 bases agree with TRBD1. The CDR3 is made up of 15 amino acids. Trimming cost V 1 base and J 4 bases; bases outside gene matches: 5. CDR1 is SGHAT, CDR2 FQNNGV, per germline. CDR3 sequence: CASSLGPTGGYGYTF. DNA for the CDR3: TGTGCCAGCAGCTTAGGCCCTACAGGGGGCTATGGCTACACCTTC.

The chain employs TRBV4-2 and TRBJ1-6; D is ambiguous. The length of the CDR3 is 15 residues. V shed 1 base and J shed 0 bases, with 4 bases lying between them. From germline, CDR1 is LGHNA and CDR2 YNFKEQ. CDR3 sequence reads: CASSQGGSYNSPLHF. CDR3 nucleotides: TGTGCCAGCAGCCAAGGGGGCTCCTATAATTCACCCCTCCACTTT.

DNA of the CDR3: TGTGCCTGGAGTGTGCTGTCCTCTGGAAACACCATATATTTT. Amino acids: CAWSVLSSGNTIYF. The rearrangement joins TRBV30 to TRBJ1-3; D gene ambiguous. Germline values: CDR1 GTSNPN, CDR2 SVGIG (reference sequence). V was pared by 0 bases and J by 0 bases, with 6 bases between. The CDR3 is 14 residues long.

The CDR3 reads CASSYSSGTRSSTDTQYF. CDR3 DNA sequence: TGTGCCAGCAGTTACTCGAGCGGGACTAGGAGCAGCACAGATACGCAGTATTTT. The chain employs TRBV6-2 or TRBV6-3 and TRBJ2-3, with TRBD2 matching 8 bases. The CDR3 consists of 18 residues. Trimming removed 0 bases from V and 0 bases from J; junction bases left unmatched: 8. Germline CDR1 is MNHEY and CDR2 is SVGEGT.

DNA for the CDR3: TGTGCCAGCAGCCGACAAAGGGCGGACTACGAGCAGTACTTC. Translation: CASSRQRADYEQYF. The chain employs TRBV7-8 and TRBJ2-7, with D unclear. CDR1 SGHVS and CDR2 FQNEAQ come from the germline V gene. The V end was cut by 5 bases, the J end by 3 bases, with 14 bases between. CDR3 length equals 14 residues. The full variable domain, its missing parts supplied by reference TRBV7-8 and TRBJ2-7, is GAGVSQSPRYKVAKRGQDVALRCDPISGHVSLFWYQQALGQGPEFLTYFQNEAQLDKSGLPSDRFFAERPEGSVSTLKIQRTQQEDSAVYLCASSRQRADYEQYFGPGTRLTVT.

V usage is TRBV19 and J usage is TRBJ2-7; D gene ambiguous. Between the trimmed V and J ends, which lost 5 bases and 7 bases, there was a span of 18 bases. Germline lookup yields CDR1 LNHDA and CDR2 SQIVND (reference sequence). The CDR3 runs to 14 residues. CDR3 protein: CASSLRLLPGEQYF. The DNA for the CDR3 is TGTGCCAGTAGTCTCCGCCTTCTTCCTGGGGAGCAGTACTTC.

The chain combines TRBV21-1 with TRBJ1-1. TRBV21-1 is a pseudogene segment. This CDR3 spans 17 amino acids. This CDR3 reads CASSKARVGKLNTEAFF. CDR3 nucleotides: TGTGCCAGCAGCAAAGCGCGTGTGGGAAAGCTGAACACTGAAGCTTTCTTT.

The chain uses TRBV2 and TRBJ2-5, with 11 bases aligning to TRBD2. Trimming took 4 bases from V and 4 from J; bases not matched to a gene: 5. Germline lookup yields CDR1 SNHLY and CDR2 FYNNEI. This CDR3 is built from 15 residues. As DNA, the CDR3 is TGTGCCAGCAGTGGACTAGCGGGGTTGGGAGAGACCCAGTACTTC. Residues: CASSGLAGLGETQYF.

V usage is TRBV9 and J usage is TRBJ2-3; D possibly corresponds to TRBD2 (6 bases). Per the germline V gene, CDR1 is SGDLS and CDR2 is YYNGEE. The germline V and J ends were trimmed by 3 bases and 1 base, with 12 bases remaining between them. The CDR3 is made up of 15 amino acids. The CDR3 loop reads CASSAEASGTDTQYF. In DNA, the CDR3 is TGTGCCAGCAGCGCGGAGGCTAGCGGCACAGATACGCAGTATTTT.

For this clone: Additional DNA sequences in this sample encode the identical CDR3. The J gene is TRBJ2-2, the V gene TRBV15, with a possible D match to TRBD1 (6 bases). V gave up 1 base and J gave up 3 bases, with 12 bases separating them. The CDR3 sequence is 16 residues long. Germline loops: CDR1 LNHNV, CDR2 YYDKDF (reference sequence). The CDR3 spells CATSRGTAQDTGELFF. CDR3 coding DNA: TGTGCCACCAGCAGAGGGACAGCTCAGGACACCGGGGAGCTGTTTTTT.

The V call is TRBV20-1, the J call TRBJ2-3, with D perhaps matching TRBD2 (7 bases). The V and J ends lost 3 bases and 0 bases respectively, with 13 bases between them. The CDR3 length is 15 residues. Per germline, CDR1 DFQATT and CDR2 SNEGSKA (reference sequence). The CDR3 is CSASSRGPSTDTQYF. CDR3 coding DNA: TGCAGTGCTAGTTCGCGGGGGCCTAGCACAGATACGCAGTATTTT.

This clone was seen more than once but under ten times. The chain is built from TRBV2 and TRBJ2-7, with 10 bases matching TRBD1. The CDR3 is 15 amino acids. CDR1 and CDR2 (germline): SNHLY, FYNNEI. J lost 6 bases, V lost 5 bases, and 10 bases had no gene match. The CDR3: CASSFNSGTGAEQYF. As DNA, the CDR3 is TGTGCCAGCAGTTTTAATTCCGGGACAGGGGCCGAGCAGTACTTC.

The rearrangement joins TRBV5-1 to TRBJ1-2, with D uncertain. CDR1 and CDR2 (germline): SGHRS, YFSETQ. This CDR3 contains 13 residues. V lost 4 bases to trimming and J lost 7 bases, with 14 bases between them. Here the CDR3 DNA reads TGCGCCAGCAGCCGGATACAAGGTAGTGGCTACACCTTC. Amino acid sequence: CASSRIQGSGYTF.

V is TRBV30 and J is TRBJ1-4; D remains ambiguous. The CDR3 consists of 17 residues. Looked up from germline, CDR1 is GTSNPN and CDR2 is SVGIG (reference sequence). V lost 0 bases to trimming and J lost 0 bases, with 14 bases between them. CDR3 coding DNA: TGTGCCTGGAGTGTACGGCAGACTTCTCCAACTAATGAAAAACTGTTTTTT. Protein product: CAWSVRQTSPTNEKLFF.

V and J are TRBV2 and TRBJ1-3; 7 bases align to TRBD1. This CDR3 has 15 residues. V shed 6 bases and J 0 bases; nucleotides not matched to a gene: 5. Germline CDR1 reads SNHLY; CDR2 reads FYNNEI. CDR3 region: CASRPGQSSGNTIYF. CDR3 DNA sequence: TGTGCCAGCAGGCCGGGACAGAGCTCTGGAAACACCATATATTTT.

This clone appeared once. This chain connects TRBV6-5 to TRBJ1-5; D gene unclear. Per germline, CDR1 MNHEY and CDR2 SVGAGI. The CDR3 is made up of 15 amino acids. V was trimmed by 6 bases and J by 4 bases, leaving 16 bases between them. CDR3: CASRPGPQLNQPQHF. The DNA of the CDR3 is TGTGCCAGCAGGCCCGGGCCTCAGCTAAATCAGCCCCAGCATTTT.

The chain links TRBV18 to TRBJ2-1; 8 nucleotides align to TRBD2. J was trimmed by 8 bases and V by 3 bases; bases with no gene match: 9. Germline V gene sequence: CDR1 KGHSH, CDR2 LQKENI. The CDR3 consists of 15 residues. The CDR3 DNA is TGTGCCAGCTCACCTTACCGGGAGGGCCTGGATGAGCAGTTCTTC. Protein sequence: CASSPYREGLDEQFF.

This clone was counted between two and nine times. CDR3 region: CASSYSGGRSYNEQFF. The CDR3 DNA reads as TGTGCCAGCAGCTATAGCGGGGGTCGTTCCTACAATGAGCAGTTCTTC. V gene TRBV7-9 combines with J gene TRBJ2-1; 9 bases are a match to TRBD2. V lost 4 bases and J lost 1; bases outside the gene matches: 5. Germline V gene data show CDR1 as SEHNR and CDR2 as FQNEAQ (reference sequence). CDR3 length: 16 amino acids.

The chain combines TRBV15 with TRBJ1-1; the D is unclear. Germline CDR1 is LNHNV and CDR2 is YYDKDF (reference sequence). This CDR3 spans 13 amino acids. The V end lost 5 bases, the J end lost 12 bases, and 19 bases lay between the germline ends. This CDR3 reads CATSASIPGETFF. CDR3 nucleotides: TGTGCCACCAGCGCTAGTATCCCAGGCGAGACTTTCTTT.